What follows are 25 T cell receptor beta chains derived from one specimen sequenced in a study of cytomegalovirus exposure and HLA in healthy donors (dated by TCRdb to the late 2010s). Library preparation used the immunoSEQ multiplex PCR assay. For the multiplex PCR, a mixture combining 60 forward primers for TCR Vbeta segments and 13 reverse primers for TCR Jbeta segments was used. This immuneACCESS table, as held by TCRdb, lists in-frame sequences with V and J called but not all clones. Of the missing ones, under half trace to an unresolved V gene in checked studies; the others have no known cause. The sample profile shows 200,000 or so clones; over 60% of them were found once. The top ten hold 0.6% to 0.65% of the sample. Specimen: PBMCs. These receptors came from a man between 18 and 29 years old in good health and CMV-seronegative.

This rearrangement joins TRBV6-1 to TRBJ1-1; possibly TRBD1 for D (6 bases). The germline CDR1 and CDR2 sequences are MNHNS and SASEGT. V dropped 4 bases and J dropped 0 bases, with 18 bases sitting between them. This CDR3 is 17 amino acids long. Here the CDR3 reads CASSALVGGAVNTEAFF. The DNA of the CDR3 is TGTGCCAGCAGTGCCTTGGTTGGGGGCGCAGTGAACACTGAAGCTTTCTTT.

CDR3 sequence reads: CASSSGTSVVDEQFF. The CDR3 DNA reads TGTGCCAGCAGTTCCGGGACTAGCGTAGTCGATGAGCAGTTCTTC. This chain uses TRBV28 with TRBJ2-1; 10 positions agree with TRBD2. Germline loops: CDR1 MDHEN, CDR2 SYDVKM. The CDR3 consists of 15 residues. V was pared by 4 bases and J by 8 bases, with 8 bases of the junction left unmatched.

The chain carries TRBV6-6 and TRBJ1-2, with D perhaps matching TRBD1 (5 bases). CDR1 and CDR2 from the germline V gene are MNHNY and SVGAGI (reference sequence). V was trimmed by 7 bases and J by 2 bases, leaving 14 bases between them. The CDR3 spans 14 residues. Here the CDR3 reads CASKGADQNYGYTF. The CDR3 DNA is TGTGCCAGCAAAGGGGCCGATCAAAACTATGGCTACACCTTC.

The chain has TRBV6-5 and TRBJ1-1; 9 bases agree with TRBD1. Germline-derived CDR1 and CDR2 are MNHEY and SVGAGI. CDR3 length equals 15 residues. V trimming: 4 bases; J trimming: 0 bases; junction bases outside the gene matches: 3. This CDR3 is CASSSGQGMNTEAFF. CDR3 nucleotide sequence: TGTGCCAGCAGTTCTGGACAGGGGATGAACACTGAAGCTTTCTTT.

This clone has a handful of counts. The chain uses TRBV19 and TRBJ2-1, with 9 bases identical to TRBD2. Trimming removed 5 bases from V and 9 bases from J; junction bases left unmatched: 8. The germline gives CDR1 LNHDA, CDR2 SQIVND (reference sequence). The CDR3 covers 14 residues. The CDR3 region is CASSAAGTSSEQFF. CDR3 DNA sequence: TGTGCCAGTAGTGCCGCCGGGACTAGCAGTGAGCAGTTCTTC.

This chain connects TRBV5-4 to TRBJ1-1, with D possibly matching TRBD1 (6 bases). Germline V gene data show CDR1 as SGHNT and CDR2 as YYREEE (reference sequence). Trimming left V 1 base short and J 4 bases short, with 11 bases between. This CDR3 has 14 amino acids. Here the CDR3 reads CASSLLQGSTEAFF. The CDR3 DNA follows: TGTGCCAGCAGCTTGCTGCAGGGGAGCACTGAAGCTTTCTTT.

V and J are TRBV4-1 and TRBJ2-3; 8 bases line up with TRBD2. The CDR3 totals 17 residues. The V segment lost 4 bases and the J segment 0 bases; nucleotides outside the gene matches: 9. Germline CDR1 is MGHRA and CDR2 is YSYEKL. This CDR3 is CASSRSQTSVSTDTQYF. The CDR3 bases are TGCGCCAGCAGCCGATCCCAGACTAGCGTGAGCACAGATACGCAGTATTTT.

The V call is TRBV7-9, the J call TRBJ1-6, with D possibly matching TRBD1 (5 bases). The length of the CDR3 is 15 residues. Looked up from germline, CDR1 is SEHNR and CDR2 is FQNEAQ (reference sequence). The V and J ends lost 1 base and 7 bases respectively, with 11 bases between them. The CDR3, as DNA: TGTGCCAGCAGCTTAGGGGAAGCAGGGAATTCACCCCTCCACTTT. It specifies CASSLGEAGNSPLHF.

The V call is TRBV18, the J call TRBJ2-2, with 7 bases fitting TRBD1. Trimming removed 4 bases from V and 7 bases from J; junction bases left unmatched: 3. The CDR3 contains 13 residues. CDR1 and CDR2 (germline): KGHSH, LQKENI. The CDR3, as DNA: TGTGCCAGCTCACGGGGACAGATCGGGGAGCTGTTTTTT. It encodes CASSRGQIGELFF.

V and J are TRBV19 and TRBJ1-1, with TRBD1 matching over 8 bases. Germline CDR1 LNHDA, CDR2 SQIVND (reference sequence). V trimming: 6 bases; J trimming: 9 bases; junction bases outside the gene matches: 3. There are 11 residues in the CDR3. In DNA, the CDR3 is TGTGCCAGTAGGGACAGGGACAAAGCTTTCTTT. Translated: CASRDRDKAFF.

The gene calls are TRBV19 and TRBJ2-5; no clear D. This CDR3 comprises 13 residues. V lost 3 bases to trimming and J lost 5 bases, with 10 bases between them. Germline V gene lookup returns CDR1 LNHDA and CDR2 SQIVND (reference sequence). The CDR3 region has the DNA TGTGCCAGTAGTATTACTGTGGTGGAGACCCAGTACTTC. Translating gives CASSITVVETQYF.

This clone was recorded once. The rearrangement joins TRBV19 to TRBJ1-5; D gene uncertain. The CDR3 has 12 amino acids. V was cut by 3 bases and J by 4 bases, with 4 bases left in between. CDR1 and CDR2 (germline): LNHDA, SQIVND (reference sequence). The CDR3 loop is CASSILNQPQHF. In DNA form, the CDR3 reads TGTGCCAGTAGTATCTTAAATCAGCCCCAGCATTTT.

The CDR3: CASSDGELGGNTIYF. The CDR3 DNA reads as TGTGCCAGCAGTGACGGGGAGCTAGGTGGAAACACCATATATTTT. This chain connects TRBV2 to TRBJ1-3; D gene uncertain. CDR3 length: 15 residues. V lost 3 bases to trimming and J lost 3 bases, with 12 bases between them. Per germline, CDR1 SNHLY and CDR2 FYNNEI.

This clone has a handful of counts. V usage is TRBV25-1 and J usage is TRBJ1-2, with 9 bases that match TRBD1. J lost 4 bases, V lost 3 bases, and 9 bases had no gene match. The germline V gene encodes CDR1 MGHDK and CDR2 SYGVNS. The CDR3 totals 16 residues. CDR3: CASSDRGLQGAYGYTF. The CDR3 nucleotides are TGTGCCAGCAGTGATCGGGGGCTACAGGGGGCCTATGGCTACACCTTC.

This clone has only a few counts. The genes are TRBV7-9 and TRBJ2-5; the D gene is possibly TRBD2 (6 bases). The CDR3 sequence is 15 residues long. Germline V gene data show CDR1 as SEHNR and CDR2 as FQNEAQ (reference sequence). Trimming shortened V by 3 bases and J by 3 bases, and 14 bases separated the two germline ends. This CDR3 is CASSLEGPVKETQYF. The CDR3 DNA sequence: TGTGCCAGCAGCTTGGAGGGACCAGTAAAAGAGACCCAGTACTTC.

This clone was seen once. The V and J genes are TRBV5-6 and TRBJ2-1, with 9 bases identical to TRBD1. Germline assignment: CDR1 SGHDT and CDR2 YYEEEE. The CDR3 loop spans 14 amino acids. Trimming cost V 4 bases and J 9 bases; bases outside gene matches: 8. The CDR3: CASSQRTGAPEQFF. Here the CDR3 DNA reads TGTGCCAGCAGCCAAAGGACAGGGGCCCCTGAGCAGTTCTTC.

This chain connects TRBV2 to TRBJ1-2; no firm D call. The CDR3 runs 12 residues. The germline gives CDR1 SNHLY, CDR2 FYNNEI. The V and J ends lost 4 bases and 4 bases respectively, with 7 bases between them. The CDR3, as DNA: TGTGCCAGCAGTGCTAGGTCCTATGGCTACACCTTC. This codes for CASSARSYGYTF.

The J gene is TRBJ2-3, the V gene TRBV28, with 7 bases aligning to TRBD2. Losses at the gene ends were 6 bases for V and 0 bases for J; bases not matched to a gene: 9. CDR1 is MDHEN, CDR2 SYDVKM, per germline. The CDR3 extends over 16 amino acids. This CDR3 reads CASRPILAASTDTQYF. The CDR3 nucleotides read TGTGCCAGCAGACCGATTCTAGCGGCAAGCACAGATACGCAGTATTTT.

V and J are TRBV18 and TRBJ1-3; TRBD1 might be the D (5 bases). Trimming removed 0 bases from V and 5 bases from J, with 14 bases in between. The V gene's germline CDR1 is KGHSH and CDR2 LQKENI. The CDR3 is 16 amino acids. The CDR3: CASSPPIGVVRNTIYF. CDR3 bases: TGTGCCAGCTCACCACCGATAGGGGTTGTTCGAAACACCATATATTTT.

The CDR3 coding sequence is TGTGCCAGCAGCTTTCGGGGTAGGAGCAATCAGCCCCAGCATTTT. Residues: CASSFRGRSNQPQHF. This rearrangement joins TRBV7-8 to TRBJ1-5; D is unresolved. Germline V lookup: CDR1 SGHVS, CDR2 FQNEAQ. V was clipped by 3 bases and J by 1 base, with 10 bases between them. The CDR3 has 15 residues.

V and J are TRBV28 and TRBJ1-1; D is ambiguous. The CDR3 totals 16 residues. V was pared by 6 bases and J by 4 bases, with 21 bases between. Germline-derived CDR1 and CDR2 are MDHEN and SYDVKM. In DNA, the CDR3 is TGTGCCAGCAGCGGGATGGCGGCTTGGGATTCCACTGAAGCTTTCTTT. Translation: CASSGMAAWDSTEAFF.

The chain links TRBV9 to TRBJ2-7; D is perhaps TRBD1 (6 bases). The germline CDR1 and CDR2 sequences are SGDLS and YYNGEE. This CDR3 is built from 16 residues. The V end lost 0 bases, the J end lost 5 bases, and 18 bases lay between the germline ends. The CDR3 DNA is TGTGCCAGCAGCGTAGTGCCCACAGGGCAAGGGGACGAGCAGTACTTC. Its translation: CASSVVPTGQGDEQYF.

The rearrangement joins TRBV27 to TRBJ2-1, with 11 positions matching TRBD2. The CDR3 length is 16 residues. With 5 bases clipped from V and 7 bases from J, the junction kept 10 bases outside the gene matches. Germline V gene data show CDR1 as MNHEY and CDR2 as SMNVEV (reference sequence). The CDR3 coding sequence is TGTGCCAGCAGTCTACGGGGGACTAGCGGCGAGAATGAGCAGTTCTTC. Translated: CASSLRGTSGENEQFF.

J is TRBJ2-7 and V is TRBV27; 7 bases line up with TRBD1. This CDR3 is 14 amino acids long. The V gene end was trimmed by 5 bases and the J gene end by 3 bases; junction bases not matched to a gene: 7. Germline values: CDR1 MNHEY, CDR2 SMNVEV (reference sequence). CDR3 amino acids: CASSLTGDSYEQYF. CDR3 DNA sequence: TGTGCCAGCAGTCTCACAGGGGACAGCTACGAGCAGTACTTC.

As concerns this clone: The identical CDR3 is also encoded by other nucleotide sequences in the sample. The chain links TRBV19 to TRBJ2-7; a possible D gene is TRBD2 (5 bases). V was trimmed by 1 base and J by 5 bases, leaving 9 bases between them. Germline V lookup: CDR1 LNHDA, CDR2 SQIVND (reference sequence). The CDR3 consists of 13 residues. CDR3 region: CASSIGGSNEQYF. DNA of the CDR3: TGTGCCAGTAGTATAGGCGGGTCTAACGAGCAGTACTTC.